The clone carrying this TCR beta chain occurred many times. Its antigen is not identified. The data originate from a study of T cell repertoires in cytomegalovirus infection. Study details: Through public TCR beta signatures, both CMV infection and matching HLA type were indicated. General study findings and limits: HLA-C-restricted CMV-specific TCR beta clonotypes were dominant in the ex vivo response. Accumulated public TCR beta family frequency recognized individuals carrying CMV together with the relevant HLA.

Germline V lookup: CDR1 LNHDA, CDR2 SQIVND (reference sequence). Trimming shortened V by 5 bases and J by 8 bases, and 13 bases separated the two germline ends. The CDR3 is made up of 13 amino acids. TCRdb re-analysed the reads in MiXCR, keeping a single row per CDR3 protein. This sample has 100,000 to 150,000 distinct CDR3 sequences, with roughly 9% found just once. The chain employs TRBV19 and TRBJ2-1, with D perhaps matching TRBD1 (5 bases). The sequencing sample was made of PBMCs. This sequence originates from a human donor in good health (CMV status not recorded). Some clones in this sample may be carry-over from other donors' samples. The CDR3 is CASSFRAGDEQFF. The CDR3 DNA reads TGTGCCAGTAGTTTCAGGGCTGGGGATGAGCAGTTCTTC.